These 5 T cell receptor beta chains share one sample of origin, sequenced in a study of T cell repertoires in cytomegalovirus infection. One entry per CDR3 protein, called by TCRdb with MiXCR from the reads. The sample carries 570,000 or so distinct CDR3 sequences, over 35% recorded once. These TCRs are of unknown antigen specificity. The specimen comprised cultured PBMCs, sampled from culture after CMV antigen stimulation. The source of these receptors is a human donor in good health (CMV status not recorded). Some clones in this sample may be carry-over from other donors' samples.

This clonotype has just a few counts. The CDR3 DNA reads TGTGCCAGCAGTCAGACAGAGAACACTGAAGCTTTCTTT. Its protein product is CASSQTENTEAFF. The chain links TRBV28 to TRBJ1-1; maybe TRBD1 (5 bases). V was pared by 5 bases and J by 1 base, with 8 bases between. This CDR3 comprises 13 residues. Germline CDR1 and CDR2: MDHEN and SYDVKM.

V and J are TRBV2 and TRBJ2-1, with 9 bases lining up with TRBD2. The junction had 7 bases not matched to a gene; V was cut back by 9 bases and J by 7 bases. Per germline, CDR1 SNHLY and CDR2 FYNNEI. This CDR3 spans 13 amino acids. In DNA, the CDR3 is TGTGCCAGACTTAGCGGGGGTAGAAATGAGCAGTTCTTC. Translation gives CARLSGGRNEQFF.

The chain is built from TRBV19 and TRBJ1-1; D may be TRBD1 (6 bases). Germline V gene lookup returns CDR1 LNHDA and CDR2 SQIVND (reference sequence). CDR3 length: 13 amino acids. V lost 5 bases and J 6 bases, leaving 13 bases between the germline ends. The CDR3 loop is CASSAEGVAEAFF. In DNA form, the CDR3 reads TGTGCCAGTAGTGCGGAGGGGGTCGCTGAAGCTTTCTTT.

This rearrangement joins TRBV6-1 to TRBJ2-7, with a possible D match to TRBD1 (5 bases). The V gene's germline CDR1 is MNHNS and CDR2 SASEGT. The CDR3 length is 15 residues. V was trimmed by 3 bases and J by 6 bases, leaving 18 bases between them. CDR3: CASSDIVPGWREQYF. In nucleotides, the CDR3 is TGTGCCAGCAGTGATATCGTCCCAGGGTGGCGCGAGCAGTACTTC.

The chain has TRBV4-1 and TRBJ2-1; 9 bases align to TRBD2. The length of the CDR3 is 16 residues. Trimming removed 4 bases from V and 8 bases from J; junction bases left unmatched: 12. Germline V gives CDR1 MGHRA, CDR2 YSYEKL. CDR3 nucleotide sequence: TGCGCCAGCAGCCCCAGGGAGGCGGGAGGGTCGTATGAGCAGTTCTTC. Residues: CASSPREAGGSYEQFF.